These 9 T cell receptor beta chains originate from one sample sequenced in a study of graft-versus-host responses after intestinal transplantation. Generated by immunoSEQ multiplex PCR, the TCRdb table keeps only in-frame clones and is missing some. The table has some 95,000 clones, about 91% seen once; the top ten hold 0.4% to 0.5%. Their antigens are not known. Material: unstimulated CD8+ T cells sorted from spleen or lymph node cells, obtained before intestinal transplant. The receptor set was obtained from a human donor who received an intestinal transplant.

This rearrangement joins TRBV5-1 to TRBJ2-7, with a possible D match to TRBD2 (6 bases). This CDR3 is built from 14 residues. V lost 3 bases, J lost 1 base, and 11 bases lay in between. Germline lookup yields CDR1 SGHRS and CDR2 YFSETQ. In DNA, the CDR3 is TGCGCCAGCAGCTGGGAGGACTATTCCTACGAGCAGTACTTC. It specifies CASSWEDYSYEQYF.

The J gene is TRBJ2-1, the V gene TRBV11-2; tentative D call: TRBD2 (5 bases). The length of the CDR3 is 17 residues. The germline V gene encodes CDR1 SGHAT and CDR2 FQNNGV. Deletions cut 2 bases from V and 1 base from J, with 15 bases between. This CDR3 reads CASSLSLVPGSYNEQFF. CDR3 DNA: TGTGCCAGCAGCTTATCGTTGGTTCCGGGATCCTACAATGAGCAGTTCTTC.

This clone showed up just a few times. The CDR3 DNA is TGCAGCGTTGAAGGAAGGACAGGGGGCTACGAGCAGTACTTC. This sequence encodes CSVEGRTGGYEQYF. The rearrangement joins TRBV29-1 to TRBJ2-7; TRBD1 aligns across 10 bases. Per germline, CDR1 SQVTM and CDR2 ANQGSEA. The V gene end was trimmed by 1 base and the J gene end by 3 bases; junction bases not matched to a gene: 3. This CDR3 has 14 residues.

This chain joins TRBV7-3 and TRBJ2-1, with D possibly matching TRBD1 (5 bases). Germline CDR1 and CDR2: SGHTA and FQGTGA. Trimming cost V 2 bases and J 4 bases, with 15 bases left between them. The CDR3 length is 16 residues. CDR3 bases: TGTGCCAGCAGCTTAGATGGCAGGGTGTTTTACAATGAGCAGTTCTTC. This codes for CASSLDGRVFYNEQFF.

This clone was detected a few times. The chain recombines TRBV27 with TRBJ2-5, with TRBD2 matching over 8 bases. The CDR3 is made up of 15 amino acids. V was clipped by 6 bases and J by 4 bases; unmatched bases: 10. CDR1 is MNHEY and CDR2 is SMNVEV in the germline V gene (reference sequence). CDR3 in DNA: TGTGCCAGCAGCGGACCGGGACTAGATGGAGAGACCCAGTACTTC. Translated, it gives CASSGPGLDGETQYF.

This clone appeared a single time. The rearrangement joins TRBV10-3 to TRBJ1-4; tentative D call: TRBD1 (5 bases). CDR1 is ENHRY, CDR2 SYGVKD, per germline. CDR3 size: 13 residues. The V gene lost 2 bases and the J gene lost 8 bases, with 9 bases spanning the gap. The CDR3 DNA reads TGTGCCATCAGTGAGCAGGGTAGCGAAAAACTGTTTTTT. It translates to CAISEQGSEKLFF.

CDR3 in amino acids: CASSPVASGSTDTQYF. CDR3 in DNA: TGTGCCAGCAGCCCCGTCGCCAGCGGGAGCACAGATACGCAGTATTTT. The V and J genes are TRBV4-2 and TRBJ2-3; a possible D gene is TRBD2 (6 bases). Between the trimmed V and J ends, which lost 4 bases and 0 bases, there was a span of 14 bases. From germline, CDR1 is LGHNA and CDR2 YNFKEQ. The CDR3 extends over 16 amino acids.

On this clone: Within the sample, other DNA sequences also encode this same CDR3. The gene calls are TRBV7-8 and TRBJ2-7; 8 nucleotides line up with TRBD1. The CDR3 is 13 residues long. With V trimmed by 3 bases and J by 2 bases, 0 bases remained unmatched. In germline, CDR1 is SGHVS, CDR2 FQNEAQ. Here the CDR3 DNA reads TGTGCCAGCAGCTTCAGGGGGCCCTACGAGCAGTACTTC. Protein sequence: CASSFRGPYEQYF.

This clone has a count of ten or more. The chain uses TRBV10-3 and TRBJ2-7; 11 nucleotides line up with TRBD2. This CDR3 contains 14 residues. The V gene's germline CDR1 is ENHRY and CDR2 SYGVKD. V lost 3 bases and J lost 4; bases outside the gene matches: 2. The CDR3 region is CAISEGTSGYEQYF. In DNA, the CDR3 is TGTGCCATCAGTGAAGGGACTAGCGGTTACGAGCAGTACTTC.